The 5 T cell receptor beta chains below were found in one sample sequenced in a study of T cell responses to AZD1222 COVID-19 vaccine. Clones were sequenced by immunoSEQ multiplex PCR, and TCRdb holds only the in-frame ones, with some missing. The table lists 140,000 or so clones, 88% of them singletons. This sample comprised peripheral blood, obtained 28 days after the second dose of the MenACWY control vaccine. The receptors were sampled from an adult who received the MenACWY meningococcal vaccine as a control.

The V gene is TRBV6-2 or TRBV6-3, the J gene TRBJ2-1; 10 bases match TRBD1. This CDR3 region has 12 residues. The germline V gene encodes CDR1 MNHEY and CDR2 SVGEGT. Unmatched junction bases numbered 1, after V lost 0 bases and J lost 14 bases. The CDR3 bases are TGTGCCAGCAGTTACTCCGGGACAGGGGAGTTCTTC. Translating it yields CASSYSGTGEFF.

The chain is built from TRBV2 and TRBJ2-7, with D possibly being TRBD2 (6 bases). Germline V gene lookup returns CDR1 SNHLY and CDR2 FYNNEI. CDR3 length: 13 residues. The V end was cut by 10 bases, the J end by 0 bases, with 13 bases between. The DNA for the CDR3 is TGTGCCACCCGACTAGACAGCTCCTACGAGCAGTACTTC. This encodes CATRLDSSYEQYF.

The gene calls are TRBV5-6 and TRBJ1-2; 7 bases match TRBD1. After removal of 0 bases from V and 4 bases from J, the junction contained 6 bases not matched to a gene. Germline lookup yields CDR1 SGHDT and CDR2 YYEEEE. The CDR3 totals 15 residues. CDR3 loop: CASSLEMTGFYGYTF. CDR3 sequence (DNA): TGTGCCAGCAGCTTGGAGATGACAGGGTTCTATGGCTACACCTTC. The entire variable domain, with the rest obtained from reference TRBV5-6 and TRBJ1-2, is as follows: DAGVTQSPTHLIKTRGQQVTLRCSPKSGHDTVSWYQQALGQGPQFIFQYYEEEERQRGNFPDRFSGHQFPNYSSELNVNALLLGDSALYLCASSLEMTGFYGYTFGSGTRLTVV.

The chain uses TRBV28 and TRBJ2-5, with D hard to call. The CDR3 is 13 amino acids. V lost 7 bases, J lost 0 bases, and 9 bases lay in between. Germline CDR1 reads MDHEN; CDR2 reads SYDVKM. The CDR3 DNA sequence: TGTGCCAGCAAGGTAACGAACCAAGAGACCCAGTACTTC. Translated: CASKVTNQETQYF.

The chain joins TRBV9 to TRBJ2-5, with 12 bases matching TRBD2. Germline V gene lookup returns CDR1 SGDLS and CDR2 YYNGEE. V lost 0 bases, J lost 4 bases, and 7 bases stayed unmatched. The CDR3 runs to 17 residues. Here the CDR3 reads CASSVASGGARGETQYF. For the CDR3, the DNA is TGTGCCAGCAGCGTAGCTAGCGGGGGGGCTCGAGGAGAGACCCAGTACTTC.